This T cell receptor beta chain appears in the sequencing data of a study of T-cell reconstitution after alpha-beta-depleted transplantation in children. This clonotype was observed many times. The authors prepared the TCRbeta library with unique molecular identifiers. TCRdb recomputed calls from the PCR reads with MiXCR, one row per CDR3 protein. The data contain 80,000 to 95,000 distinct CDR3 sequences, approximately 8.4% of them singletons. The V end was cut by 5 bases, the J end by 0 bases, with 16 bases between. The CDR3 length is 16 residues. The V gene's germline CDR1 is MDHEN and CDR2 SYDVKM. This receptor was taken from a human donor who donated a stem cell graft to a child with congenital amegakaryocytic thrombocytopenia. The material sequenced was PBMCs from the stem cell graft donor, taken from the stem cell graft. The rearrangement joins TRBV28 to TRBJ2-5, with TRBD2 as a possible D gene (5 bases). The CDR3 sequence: CASSLSSGGYQETQYF. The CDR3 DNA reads TGTGCCAGCAGTCTTAGCTCTGGCGGGTACCAAGAGACCCAGTACTTC. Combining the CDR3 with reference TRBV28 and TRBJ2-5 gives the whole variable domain DVKVTQSSRYLVKRTGEKVFLECVQDMDHENMFWYRQDPGLGLRLIYFSYDVKMKEKGDIPEGYSVSREKKERFSLILESASTNQTSMYLCASSLSSGGYQETQYFGPGTRLLVL.